This entry features one T cell receptor beta chain sequence. Its matching antigen is unknown. Profiling relied on immunoSEQ multiplex PCR, and the TCRdb table lists in-frame clones only, not all of them. The data show 45,000 to 60,000 clones, approximately 81% seen once. CDR3 length equals 15 residues. CDR1 is MNHNS and CDR2 is SASEGT in the germline V gene. V was pared by 2 bases and J by 0 bases, with 4 bases of the junction left unmatched. This specimen comes from a study of PD-1 blockade in classical Hodgkin lymphoma. Points from the study as a whole: Before treatment, TCR diversity in newly diagnosed patients was reportedly lower than in healthy donors. Causes of the repertoire differences remain undefined, possibly disease activity or prior therapy. Diversity in CD4+ TCRs, unlike that measured in CD8+ TCRs, had risen significantly by C4D1.

Every patient was affected by relapse after autologous stem cell transplantation, while exposure to brentuximab vedotin was not uniform. The TCR comes from a human donor with classical Hodgkin lymphoma. This specimen consisted of peripheral blood mononuclear cells (PBMCs), obtained at baseline. The chain recombines TRBV6-1 with TRBJ2-7, with 7 positions matching TRBD2. This CDR3 reads CASSESGRGSYEQYF. The CDR3 DNA is TGTGCCAGCAGTGAAAGTGGGAGGGGCTCCTACGAGCAGTACTTC.